Listed below are T cell receptor beta chains from one sample, sequenced in a study of blood T cell repertoires in COVID-19. Profiled with immunoSEQ multiplex PCR; TCRdb holds only in-frame clones, not every one. In the table there are 400,000 to 450,000 clones, approximately 90% of which are singletons. Input material: peripheral blood. The receptor set was obtained from a woman aged 45 to 65 with COVID-19, enrolled during active disease. CDR3s include the opening cysteine and the closing phenylalanine or tryptophan. Each record gives: clone size, V gene, J gene, CDR3 protein. Part of the rows lack a size; the others show once, few, many or a class for expanded clones.

clone size: NA; V gene: TRBV24-1; J gene: TRBJ2-3; CDR3 protein: CATSGRTSGDADTQYF
clone size: NA; V gene: TRBV7-9; J gene: TRBJ2-7; CDR3 protein: CASSPSVGQGKSSYEQYF
clone size: once; V gene: TRBV5-1; J gene: TRBJ1-1; CDR3 protein: CASNMTPNTEAFF
clone size: NA; V gene: TRBV5-4; J gene: TRBJ1-1; CDR3 protein: CASSLQGVQTEAFF
clone size: NA; V gene: TRBV19; J gene: TRBJ1-2; CDR3 protein: CASSIDGLRQGGYTF
clone size: once; V gene: TRBV6-5; J gene: TRBJ2-3; CDR3 protein: CAIAGQIFADTQYF
clone size: NA; V gene: TRBV5-1; J gene: TRBJ2-7; CDR3 protein: CASSLRGYEQYF
clone size: NA; V gene: TRBV5-6; J gene: TRBJ1-1; CDR3 protein: CASSLDTYYTEAFF
clone size: NA; V gene: TRBV7-2; J gene: TRBJ1-2; CDR3 protein: CASSPWTDTIRYTF
clone size: once; V gene: TRBV21-1; J gene: TRBJ1-1; CDR3 protein: CASSPTGHEAFF
clone size: NA; V gene: TRBV20-1; J gene: TRBJ2-1; CDR3 protein: CSAKGGNEQFF
clone size: few; V gene: TRBV29-1; J gene: TRBJ2-5; CDR3 protein: CSAEPRSGVGETQYF
clone size: NA; V gene: TRBV7-9; J gene: TRBJ2-2; CDR3 protein: CASSNTVNTGELFF
clone size: once; V gene: TRBV4-2; J gene: TRBJ2-7; CDR3 protein: CASSQDRGGGLSYEQYF
clone size: NA; V gene: TRBV5-4; J gene: TRBJ1-4; CDR3 protein: CASSGDGGRNEKLFF
clone size: NA; V gene: TRBV11-2; J gene: TRBJ1-3; CDR3 protein: CASSLVGPHSGNTIYF
clone size: NA; V gene: TRBV3-1/TRBV3-2; J gene: TRBJ2-2; CDR3 protein: CASRIAGETGELFF
clone size: NA; V gene: TRBV13; J gene: TRBJ2-7; CDR3 protein: CASRLAGSYEQYF
clone size: NA; V gene: TRBV6-5; J gene: TRBJ1-2; CDR3 protein: CASSSGRGEVGGYTF
clone size: NA; V gene: TRBV14; J gene: TRBJ2-7; CDR3 protein: CASSQENREQYF
clone size: NA; V gene: TRBV14; J gene: TRBJ1-2; CDR3 protein: CASSQTGTGLDGYTF
clone size: few; V gene: TRBV7-9; J gene: TRBJ2-3; CDR3 protein: CASSLSGHLTDTQYF
clone size: NA; V gene: TRBV10-1; J gene: TRBJ2-5; CDR3 protein: CASSRQGQETQYF
clone size: NA; V gene: TRBV10-3; J gene: TRBJ1-6; CDR3 protein: CAISESGQVRGNSPLHF
clone size: NA; V gene: TRBV30; J gene: TRBJ1-1; CDR3 protein: CAWSTGGPMNTEAFF
clone size: NA; V gene: TRBV14; J gene: TRBJ1-2; CDR3 protein: CASGQQYYGYTF
clone size: NA; V gene: TRBV2; J gene: TRBJ1-6; CDR3 protein: CASMLEELEYNSPLHF
clone size: NA; V gene: TRBV19; J gene: TRBJ1-6; CDR3 protein: CASSRGGRDSPLHF
clone size: NA; V gene: TRBV19; J gene: TRBJ2-7; CDR3 protein: CASSIWAGGNNEQYF
clone size: NA; V gene: TRBV7-2; J gene: TRBJ2-1; CDR3 protein: CASSLFRGSGGNEQFF
clone size: NA; V gene: TRBV6-5; J gene: TRBJ2-1; CDR3 protein: CASSTGYNEQFF
clone size: once; V gene: TRBV28; J gene: TRBJ2-1; CDR3 protein: CASSPPEDYNEQFF
clone size: NA; V gene: TRBV5-1; J gene: TRBJ1-5; CDR3 protein: CASSPTGGNQPQHF
clone size: NA; V gene: TRBV18; J gene: TRBJ2-5; CDR3 protein: CASSRGWGQAEETQYF
clone size: NA; V gene: TRBV7-2; J gene: TRBJ2-1; CDR3 protein: CASSSLRPGGGPYNEQFF
clone size: NA; V gene: TRBV11-2; J gene: TRBJ1-1; CDR3 protein: CASSPIWTEAFF
clone size: NA; V gene: TRBV28; J gene: TRBJ1-1; CDR3 protein: CASSSDKAEAFF
clone size: few; V gene: TRBV7-9; J gene: TRBJ1-1; CDR3 protein: CASSASVPSSGGAFF
clone size: NA; V gene: TRBV5-6; J gene: TRBJ1-3; CDR3 protein: CASSVQGAGGNTIYF
clone size: NA; V gene: TRBV7-8; J gene: TRBJ2-7; CDR3 protein: CASSLWGGQPYEQYF
clone size: NA; V gene: TRBV14; J gene: TRBJ1-6; CDR3 protein: CASSSTGTYNSPLHF
clone size: NA; V gene: TRBV10-1; J gene: TRBJ1-1; CDR3 protein: CASSELRTILNTEAFF
clone size: NA; V gene: TRBV2; J gene: TRBJ2-5; CDR3 protein: CASSDSGGAQETQYF
clone size: NA; V gene: TRBV10-3; J gene: TRBJ1-1; CDR3 protein: CATRVGGNTEAFF
clone size: NA; V gene: TRBV6-5; J gene: TRBJ2-3; CDR3 protein: CASRSGVTDTQYF
clone size: NA; V gene: TRBV11-2; J gene: TRBJ2-5; CDR3 protein: CASSLEHSNTETQYF
clone size: NA; V gene: TRBV19; J gene: TRBJ1-1; CDR3 protein: CATFDRGRGNTEAFF